The 2 T cell receptor beta chains in this list originate from one sample, sequenced in a study of blood T cell repertoires in COVID-19. Measured with immunoSEQ multiplex PCR; TCRdb has only the in-frame clones, and not every one. The profile shows about 120,000 clones, 85% to 90% of them singletons. Sequencing was carried out using peripheral blood. Receptor source: a woman between 50 and 59 years old with acute or convalescent COVID-19.

This clone appeared once. The rearrangement joins TRBV30 to TRBJ1-2; no clear D. Trimming removed 4 bases at V and 4 bases at J, with 10 bases between. The CDR3 has 12 amino acids. Germline CDR1 is GTSNPN and CDR2 is SVGIG (reference sequence). CDR3 DNA sequence: TGTGCCTGGAAGGAGGTTCCCTATGGCTACACCTTC. This gives the protein CAWKEVPYGYTF.

This rearrangement joins TRBV24-1 to TRBJ2-5; perhaps TRBD2 as D (6 bases). Germline V gene data show CDR1 as KGHDR and CDR2 as SFDVKD. The CDR3 contains 15 residues. V lost 4 bases, J lost 1 base, and 12 bases lay in between. The CDR3 sequence is CATSEGGAGQETQYF. In DNA form, the CDR3 reads TGTGCCACCAGTGAGGGCGGGGCGGGCCAAGAGACCCAGTACTTC.